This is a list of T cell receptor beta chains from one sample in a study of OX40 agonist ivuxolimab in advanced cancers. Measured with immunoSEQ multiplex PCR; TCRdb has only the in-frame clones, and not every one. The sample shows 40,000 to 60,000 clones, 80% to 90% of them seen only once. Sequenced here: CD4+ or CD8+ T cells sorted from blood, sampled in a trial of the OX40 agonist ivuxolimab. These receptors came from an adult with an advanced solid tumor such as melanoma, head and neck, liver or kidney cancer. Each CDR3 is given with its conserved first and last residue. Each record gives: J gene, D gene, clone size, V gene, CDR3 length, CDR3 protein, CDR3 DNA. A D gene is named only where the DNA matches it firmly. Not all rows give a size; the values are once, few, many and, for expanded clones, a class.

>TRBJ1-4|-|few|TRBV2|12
CASSANNEKLFF
TGTGCCAGCAGTGCCAATAATGAAAAACTGTTTTTT
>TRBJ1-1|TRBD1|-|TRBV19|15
CASSTGQGAKPEAFF
TGTGCCAGTAGTACCGGACAGGGAGCAAAACCTGAAGCTTTCTTT
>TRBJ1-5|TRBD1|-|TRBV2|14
CASRATGGNQPQHF
TGTGCCAGCAGAGCGACAGGGGGAAATCAGCCCCAGCATTTT
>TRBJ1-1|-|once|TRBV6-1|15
CASSEQTVKNTEAFF
TGTGCCAGCAGTGAACAAACCGTCAAGAACACTGAAGCTTTCTTT
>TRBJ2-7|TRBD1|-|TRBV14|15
CASRSTGTGDDEQYF
TGTGCCAGCAGATCTACTGGGACAGGGGACGACGAGCAGTACTTC
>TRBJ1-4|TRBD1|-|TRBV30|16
CAWSRDRVFTNEKLFF
TGTGCCTGGAGTCGGGACAGGGTTTTCACTAATGAAAAACTGTTTTTT
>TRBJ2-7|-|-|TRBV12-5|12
CASGGSRYEQYF
TGTGCTAGTGGAGGCAGCCGCTACGAGCAGTACTTC
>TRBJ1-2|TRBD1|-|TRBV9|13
CASSIGTDRGYTF
TGTGCCAGCAGTATCGGGACAGACCGTGGCTACACCTTC
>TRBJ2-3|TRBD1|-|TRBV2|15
CASSGQGSYGDTQYF
TGTGCCAGCAGTGGACAGGGTTCCTACGGGGATACGCAGTATTTT
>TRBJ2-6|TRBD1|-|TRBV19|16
CASNPGQGAGANVLTF
TGTGCCAGTAACCCGGGACAGGGGGCTGGGGCCAACGTCCTGACTTTC
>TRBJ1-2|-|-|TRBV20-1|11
CSASDGGDYTF
TGCAGTGCTAGCGACGGGGGGGACTACACCTTC